One sample yielded the 4 T cell receptor beta chains listed below, sequenced in a study of metastatic and nonmetastatic thyroid tumors (dated by TCRdb to 2020 to 2021). No treatment had been received by any patient before thyroid surgery. The library was obtained by PCR. The run used an Illumina HiSeq 4000. TCRdb applied fastp at Q25 and MiXCR to the public reads, then kept only in-frame beta chains. The sample table shows under 50,000 clones, and roughly a fifth are seen once. The biggest ten clones account for 3.8% of the sample. Sequencing was carried out using blood. Every receptor here comes from a male donor with papillary thyroid cancer or a benign thyroid nodule (not recorded which). Some clones in this sample may be carry-over from other donors' samples.

This clone was counted ten times or more. With a much larger clone just one base away, this may be a read error. The chain has TRBV19 and TRBJ1-5; a possible D gene is TRBD1 (6 bases). Trimming removed 8 bases at V and 4 bases at J, with 18 bases between. CDR3 size: 15 residues. The germline CDR1 and CDR2 sequences are LNHDA and SQIVND (reference sequence). Here the CDR3 DNA reads TGTGCCAGTGGGAGGAGGGGGGCCCAAAATCAGCCCCAGCATTTT. As protein: CASGRRGAQNQPQHF.

The V and J genes are TRBV11-2 and TRBJ2-3; D remains ambiguous. CDR1 SGHAT and CDR2 FQNNGV come from the germline V gene. This CDR3 contains 15 residues. DNA of the CDR3: TGTGAAAGCAGCTTAATGATGGGTACCACAGATACGCAGTATTTT. This encodes CESSLMMGTTDTQYF.

This clone showed up many times. V usage is TRBV12-3 or TRBV12-4 and J usage is TRBJ2-2; D not certain. This CDR3 has 11 amino acids. With 2 bases removed from V and 14 bases from J, the gap between germline ends came to 9 bases. CDR3 loop: CASSLKAPLFF. As DNA, the CDR3 is TGTGCCAGCAGTTTAAAAGCTCCTCTGTTTTTT.

This clone was counted many times. This sequence joins TRBV28 and TRBJ2-1; D not resolved. The CDR3 runs to 17 residues. V lost 6 bases and J lost 0, with 18 bases in between. Germline loops: CDR1 MDHEN, CDR2 SYDVKM. CDR3 DNA sequence: TGTGCCAGCAGACCGCCTATAGCCATTCACTCCTACAATGAGCAGTTCTTC. Amino acid sequence: CASRPPIAIHSYNEQFF.